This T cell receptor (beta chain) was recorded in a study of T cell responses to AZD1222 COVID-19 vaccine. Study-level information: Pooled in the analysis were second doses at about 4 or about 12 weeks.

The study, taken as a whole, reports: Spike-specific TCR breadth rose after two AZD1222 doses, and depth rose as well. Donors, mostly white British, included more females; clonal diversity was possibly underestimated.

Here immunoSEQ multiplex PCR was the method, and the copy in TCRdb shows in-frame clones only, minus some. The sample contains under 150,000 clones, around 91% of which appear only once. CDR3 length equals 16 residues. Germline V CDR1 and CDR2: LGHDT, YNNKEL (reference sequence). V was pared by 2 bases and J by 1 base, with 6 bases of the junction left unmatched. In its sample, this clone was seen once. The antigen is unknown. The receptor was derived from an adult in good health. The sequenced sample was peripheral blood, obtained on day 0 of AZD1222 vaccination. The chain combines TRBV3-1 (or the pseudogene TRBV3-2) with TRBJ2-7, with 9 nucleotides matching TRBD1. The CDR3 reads CASSQTGQGESYEQYF. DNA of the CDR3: TGTGCCAGCAGCCAAACGGGACAGGGCGAATCCTACGAGCAGTACTTC.